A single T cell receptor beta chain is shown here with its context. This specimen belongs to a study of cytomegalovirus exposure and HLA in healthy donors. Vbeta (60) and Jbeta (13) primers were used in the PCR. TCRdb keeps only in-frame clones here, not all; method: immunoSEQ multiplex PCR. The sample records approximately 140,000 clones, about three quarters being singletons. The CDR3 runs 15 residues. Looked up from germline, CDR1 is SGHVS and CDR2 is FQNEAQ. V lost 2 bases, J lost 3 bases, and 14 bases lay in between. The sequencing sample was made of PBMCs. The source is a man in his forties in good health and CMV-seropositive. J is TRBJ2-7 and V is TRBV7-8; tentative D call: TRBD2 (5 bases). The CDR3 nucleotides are TGTGCCAGCAGCTTACGGGGTGTGGCGGGCTACGAGCAGTACTTC. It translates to CASSLRGVAGYEQYF.